Shown below are 19 T cell receptor beta chains from a single sample sequenced in a study of cytomegalovirus exposure and HLA in healthy donors. Vbeta (60) and Jbeta (13) primers were used in the PCR. Method: immunoSEQ multiplex PCR; TCRdb's copy keeps in-frame clones and lacks some. The profile shows 250,000 to 350,000 clones, 80% of them singletons. The sequencing sample was made of PBMCs. The receptors stem from a girl aged 2 to 10 in good health and CMV-seronegative.

The CDR3 DNA sequence: TGTGCCAGCAGCTTACTAGCGGGGGGGCCTGAGGAGCAGTACTTC. Amino acid sequence: CASSLLAGGPEEQYF. This rearrangement joins TRBV7-2 to TRBJ2-7; 12 bases fit TRBD2. Germline V gene sequence: CDR1 SGHTA, CDR2 FQGNSA. There are 15 residues in the CDR3. V lost 2 bases, J lost 7 bases, and 6 bases stayed unmatched.

This clone was found a few times. The chain recombines TRBV6-5 with TRBJ1-1; 9 nucleotides align to TRBD1. The V and J ends lost 0 bases and 5 bases, in that order; junction bases with no gene match: 4. CDR1 is MNHEY and CDR2 is SVGAGI in the germline V gene. This CDR3 has 15 amino acids. In DNA form, the CDR3 reads TGTGCCAGCAGTTACTCTGACAGGGGGGGGACTGAAGCTTTCTTT. Encoded protein: CASSYSDRGGTEAFF.

V and J are TRBV2 and TRBJ2-5; D not resolved. The end of the DNA is better explained by TRBJ2-7, so the J call may be wrong. Germline CDR1 is SNHLY and CDR2 is FYNNEI. The CDR3 totals 14 residues. CDR3 loop: CASSEELVIYEQYF. The CDR3 DNA is TGTGCCAGCAGTGAAGAGTTAGTGATCTACGAGCAGTACTTC.

This clone was observed a few times. This chain joins TRBV28 and TRBJ1-4; D gene ambiguous. The germline gives CDR1 MDHEN, CDR2 SYDVKM. The CDR3 extends over 15 amino acids. Trimming took 5 bases from V and 7 from J, leaving 17 bases between them. The CDR3 protein is CASSQVRGRVEKLFF. The CDR3 DNA reads TGTGCCAGCAGTCAAGTTCGAGGTCGGGTTGAAAAACTGTTTTTT.

The J gene is TRBJ2-1, the V gene TRBV6-1; possibly TRBD1 for D (7 bases). The length of the CDR3 is 13 residues. V lost 7 bases and J lost 8, with 15 bases in between. In germline, CDR1 is MNHNS, CDR2 SASEGT. The CDR3 coding sequence is TGTGCCAGCACCCCGACAGGGAGGCATGAGCAGTTCTTC. It yields the protein CASTPTGRHEQFF.

The chain couples TRBV6-5 to TRBJ1-2; TRBD1 matches 9 bases. The CDR3 is 15 residues long. CDR1 MNHEY and CDR2 SVGAGI come from the germline V gene. V was clipped by 0 bases and J by 8 bases; unmatched bases: 7. CDR3 DNA sequence: TGTGCCAGCAGTTACTCGGTCCGGACAGGGGAAGGCTACACCTTC. This sequence encodes CASSYSVRTGEGYTF.

The genes are TRBV7-3 and TRBJ2-6, with TRBD1 matching over 7 bases. V was clipped by 5 bases and J by 0 bases; unmatched bases: 7. Per germline, CDR1 SGHTA and CDR2 FQGTGA. This CDR3 has 17 amino acids. The CDR3: CASSQPGQFSGANVLTF. CDR3 DNA: TGTGCCAGCAGCCAACCGGGACAGTTCTCTGGGGCCAACGTCCTGACTTTC.

About this clone: The sample has other DNA sequences that encode this CDR3 too. This chain joins TRBV6-5 and TRBJ2-1; D may be TRBD2 (5 bases). Per the germline V gene, CDR1 is MNHEY and CDR2 is SVGAGI. The CDR3 totals 15 residues. Trimming removed 4 bases from V and 0 bases from J, with 10 bases in between. The CDR3 DNA follows: TGTGCCAGCAGTTCAAGCGGAAGCTCCTACAATGAGCAGTTCTTC. Translated, it gives CASSSSGSSYNEQFF.

This chain uses TRBV5-4 with TRBJ2-7, with a weak D call TRBD1 (6 bases). Trimming took 7 bases from V and 1 from J, leaving 9 bases between them. Germline lookup yields CDR1 SGHNT and CDR2 YYREEE (reference sequence). CDR3 size: 12 residues. As DNA, the CDR3 is TGTGCCAGCCCAAGGGGGTCCTACGAGCAGTACTTC. Translated, it gives CASPRGSYEQYF. Drawing the rest from reference TRBV5-4 and TRBJ2-7, the complete variable domain is ETGVTQSPTHLIKTRGQQVTLRCSSQSGHNTVSWYQQALGQGPQFIFQYYREEENGRGNFPPRFSGLQFPNYSSELNVNALELDDSALYLCASPRGSYEQYFGPGTRLTVT.

The V gene is TRBV27, the J gene TRBJ1-5, with D possibly TRBD1 on 5 matching bases. The V gene lost 4 bases and the J gene lost 6 bases, with 19 bases spanning the gap. The CDR3 covers 16 residues. Germline CDR1 and CDR2: MNHEY and SMNVEV (reference sequence). The CDR3 nucleotides read TGTGCCAGCAGTTCCCGCGGGGGGGGATGGGGTCAGCCCCAGCATTTT. This codes for CASSSRGGGWGQPQHF.

The rearrangement joins TRBV6-5 to TRBJ2-7; the D gene is possibly TRBD1 (6 bases). V gave up 0 bases and J gave up 4 bases, with 10 bases separating them. This CDR3 contains 14 residues. CDR1 is MNHEY, CDR2 SVGAGI, per germline. The CDR3 nucleotides are TGTGCCAGCAGTTACTCGAACAGGGAGTACGAGCAGTACTTC. This encodes CASSYSNREYEQYF.

This chain joins TRBV4-1 and TRBJ2-3; TRBD2 agrees at 12 bases. J lost 5 bases, V lost 4 bases, and 4 bases had no gene match. From germline, CDR1 is MGHRA and CDR2 YSYEKL. The CDR3 has 15 amino acids. In DNA form, the CDR3 reads TGCGCCAGCAGCCCCCGGACTAGCGGGAAAGATACGCAGTATTTT. Its protein product is CASSPRTSGKDTQYF.

This chain connects TRBV28 to TRBJ2-5, with D tentatively TRBD2 (6 bases). Germline V gives CDR1 MDHEN, CDR2 SYDVKM. The CDR3 loop spans 14 amino acids. V lost 6 bases, J lost 7 bases, and 18 bases lay in between. CDR3 in DNA: TGTGCCAGCAGCTTGCCAGTTGGGACTTCGACCCAGTACTTC. Encoded protein: CASSLPVGTSTQYF.

This clone has a handful of counts. V is TRBV2 and J is TRBJ1-1; maybe TRBD1 (6 bases). Per the germline V gene, CDR1 is SNHLY and CDR2 is FYNNEI. The length of the CDR3 is 14 residues. V was trimmed by 5 bases and J by 2 bases, leaving 12 bases between them. The CDR3 here is CASSRGGLNTEAFF. The CDR3 region has the DNA TGTGCCAGCAGTCGCGGGGGGCTTAACACTGAAGCTTTCTTT. The full variable domain, rest sourced from reference TRBV2 and TRBJ1-1, is EPEVTQTPSHQVTQMGQEVILRCVPISNHLYFYWYRQILGQKVEFLVSFYNNEISEKSEIFDDQFSVERPDGSNFTLKIRSTKLEDSAMYFCASSRGGLNTEAFFGQGTRLTVV.

V gene TRBV10-3 combines with J gene TRBJ1-1, with D possibly TRBD1 on 6 matching bases. V shed 4 bases and J shed 7 bases, with 19 bases lying between them. CDR3 length: 15 residues. Germline lookup yields CDR1 ENHRY and CDR2 SYGVKD. This CDR3 reads CAISGQSTGRGEAFF. In DNA, the CDR3 is TGTGCCATCAGTGGTCAAAGTACAGGGAGAGGTGAAGCTTTCTTT.

This clone appeared a few times. The chain combines TRBV28 with TRBJ1-1, with D perhaps matching TRBD1 (5 bases). Germline V gene data show CDR1 as MDHEN and CDR2 as SYDVKM. The CDR3 length is 12 residues. The V end lost 6 bases, the J end lost 11 bases, and 16 bases lay between the germline ends. The CDR3 DNA reads as TGTGCCAGCAGCACACTTACGGGGGGTGCTTTCTTT. Translation gives CASSTLTGGAFF. The full variable domain, completed using reference TRBV28 and TRBJ1-1, is DVKVTQSSRYLVKRTGEKVFLECVQDMDHENMFWYRQDPGLGLRLIYFSYDVKMKEKGDIPEGYSVSREKKERFSLILESASTNQTSMYLCASSTLTGGAFFGQGTRLTVV.

The rearrangement links TRBV5-1 to TRBJ1-1; D gene uncertain. CDR1 SGHRS and CDR2 YFSETQ come from the germline V gene. V lost 6 bases to trimming and J lost 1 base, with 4 bases between them. The CDR3 sequence is 11 residues long. The CDR3 is CASNGNTEAFF. CDR3 DNA: TGCGCCAGCAACGGGAACACTGAAGCTTTCTTT.

This chain joins TRBV7-3 and TRBJ2-7, with D possibly being TRBD1 (6 bases). The germline V gene has CDR1 SGHTA and CDR2 FQGTGA. This CDR3 has 19 residues. V was clipped by 2 bases and J by 2 bases, with 25 bases between them. The DNA of the CDR3 is TGTGCCAGCAGCTTAGGAGAGGGGGTACGGGTGGCCACCCCCTACGAGCAGTACTTC. Its translation: CASSLGEGVRVATPYEQYF.

V is TRBV6-1 and J is TRBJ1-2; TRBD1 aligns across 9 bases. There are 14 residues in the CDR3. Germline V CDR1 and CDR2: MNHNS, SASEGT. The J segment lost 3 bases and the V segment lost 10 bases, leaving 9 bases of the junction unmatched. The CDR3 bases are TGTGCCACCTTCGGACAGGGGCTTCACTATGGCTACACCTTC. Protein: CATFGQGLHYGYTF.